This T cell receptor (beta chain) comes out of a study of CD8+ T cells in alopecia areata (dated by TCRdb to between 2017 and 2018). Background on the whole study: To study T cell clonal expansion in alopecia areata, the researchers applied high-throughput TCRbeta sequencing to both the C3H/HeJ mouse model and human patients. Scalp clonality was compared among normal scalp (n=4), patchy alopecia areata scalp (n=8), and alopecia totalis/universalis scalp (n=8). Human TCRbeta sequencing covered scalp tissue and sorted CD4+ and CD8+ peripheral blood T cells from patchy and totalis/universalis alopecia areata patients and healthy controls. RNA was obtained with the PAXgene miRNA kit for fixed scalp, the miRNeasy kit for PBMCs, and the RNeasy kit for mouse skin. TCRbeta CDR3 regions were amplified by immunoSEQ multiplex PCR with 35 Vbeta forward and 13 Jbeta reverse primers. On the study overall, not on this receptor specifically: Shared TCR sequences between patients were less evident than in mice, which may be partly attributable to HLA diversity in the patient population. Compared with normal scalp, lesional scalp had higher clonality and more expanded CD8+ clones, particularly in alopecia totalis/universalis, a pattern that suggests antigenic drive. Resident alphabeta T cells in normal human skin are also sequenced, complicating scalp TCR repertoire analysis, unlike mouse skin dominated by gammadelta T cells.

Including the terminal cysteine and phenylalanine, the CDR3 comprises 17 residues. Only CDR3 DNA is held: 51 bases, read in frame from base 1. The V and J ends are trimmed by 8 bases and 0 bases, leaving 22 bases between them. The germline V gene (reference sequence) yields MNHEY for CDR1 and SMNVEV for CDR2. The method was the immunoSEQ multiplex PCR assay. For TCR sequencing, RNA was extracted from every sample and reverse transcribed into cDNA to serve as template. SuperScript III was used for first-strand cDNA synthesis, primed with a 2:1 mix of oligo-dT and random hexamers. Amplification bias was assessed with a synthetic immune receptor repertoire, and residual bias was removed computationally. Per the original workflow: Raw reads were preprocessed to remove errors, and CDR3 was defined according to IMGT conventions as the region from the conserved cysteine to phenylalanine. Clonality was calculated as 1 minus Shannon entropy normalized by log2 of the number of productive unique TCRs. Scalp TCRbeta sequences were cross-referenced with sorted blood CD4 and CD8 repertoires so that the CD4 or CD8 identity of scalp clones could be inferred. Imported from immuneACCESS, the table was reduced by TCRdb to in-frame sequences with V and J called. These copies leave out some clones; in studies compared against another copy, an unresolved V gene accounts for under half, and the cause of the remainder is not known. V and J calls and clone size are those listed in that table; D and trimming were worked out from the DNA. The sample profile shows about 150,000 clones; approximately 60% of them were found once. The ten largest account for approximately 34% of the sample.

Regarding this clone: Its recognized antigen is unknown. Base qualities are not at hand, and no much larger clone is one base apart.

PBMCs were isolated by density centrifugation and stained for CD3, CD4 and CD8, and CD4+ and CD8+ T cells were sorted on a FACSAria. Scalp biopsies and blood samples were obtained from unaffected controls. Sequenced material: CD8+ T cells sorted from blood. Recombination linked TRBV27 to TRBJ1-1, with TRBD1 perhaps the D gene, on 6 matching bases. The source of this sequence is a human donor in good health. The DNA is TGTGCCAGCTGGAAACTCAGGGTAGGACAGATGAACACTGAAGCTTTCTTT. The translation is CASWKLRVGQMNTEAFF.